Sequencing of this TCR beta chain was carried out in a study of T-cell reconstitution after alpha-beta-depleted transplantation in children. General study points: Among T cells one year after transplant, newly produced cells accounted for most counts and diversity.

This clonotype has at least ten counts. Its target is not known. The CDR3 is made up of 15 amino acids. The J segment lost 4 bases and the V segment lost 0 bases, leaving 4 bases of the junction unmatched. From germline, CDR1 is SGHRS and CDR2 YFSETQ. The TCRbeta library was prepared with unique molecular identifiers. TCRdb reprocessed the PCR reads via MiXCR and lists one record per CDR3 protein. The table lists around 670,000 distinct CDR3 sequences, about an eighth of them singletons. This receptor was taken from a girl aged 2-15 years with congenital amegakaryocytic thrombocytopenia, due to receive a stem cell transplant. Sample: PBMCs, taken before TCRalphabeta/CD19-depleted stem cell transplant. The genes are TRBV5-1 and TRBJ1-1, with TRBD1 matching over 9 bases. CDR3 sequence: CASSLGGQGGTEAFF. CDR3 sequence (DNA): TGCGCCAGCAGCTTGGGGGGACAGGGCGGCACTGAAGCTTTCTTT.